This T cell receptor (beta chain) emerged from a study of blood T cell repertoires in COVID-19. TCRdb's table, derived via immunoSEQ multiplex PCR, lists solely in-frame clones and lacks some. The table shows tens of thousands of clones, with 75% to 95% occurring only once. Germline lookup yields CDR1 LNHDA and CDR2 SQIVND (reference sequence). Trimming cost V 6 bases and J 2 bases; bases outside gene matches: 3. This CDR3 spans 13 amino acids. The sequence came from a man in his sixties with acute or convalescent COVID-19. The material sequenced was peripheral blood. The rearrangement links TRBV19 to TRBJ2-5; 7 nucleotides align to TRBD1. The CDR3, as DNA: TGTGCCAGTAGGAAACAGGGGCAAGAGACCCAGTACTTC. It yields the protein CASRKQGQETQYF.